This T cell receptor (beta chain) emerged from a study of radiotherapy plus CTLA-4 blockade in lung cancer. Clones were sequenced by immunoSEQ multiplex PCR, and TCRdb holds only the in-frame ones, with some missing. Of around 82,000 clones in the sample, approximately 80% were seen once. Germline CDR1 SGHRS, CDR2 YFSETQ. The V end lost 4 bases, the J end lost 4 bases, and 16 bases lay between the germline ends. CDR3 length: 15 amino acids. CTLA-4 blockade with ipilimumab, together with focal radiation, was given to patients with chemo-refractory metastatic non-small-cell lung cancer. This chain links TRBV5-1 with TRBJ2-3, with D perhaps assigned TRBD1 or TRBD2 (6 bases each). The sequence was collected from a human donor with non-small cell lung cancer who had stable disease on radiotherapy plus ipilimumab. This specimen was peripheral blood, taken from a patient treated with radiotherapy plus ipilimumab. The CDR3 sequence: CASSRSGARADTQYF. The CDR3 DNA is TGCGCCAGCAGCCGATCGGGGGCGCGGGCAGATACGCAGTATTTT. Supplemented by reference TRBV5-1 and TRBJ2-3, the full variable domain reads KAGVTQTPRYLIKTRGQQVTLSCSPISGHRSVSWYQQTPGQGLQFLFEYFSETQRNKGNFPGRFSGRQFSNSRSEMNVSTLELGDSALYLCASSRSGARADTQYFGPGTRLTVL.